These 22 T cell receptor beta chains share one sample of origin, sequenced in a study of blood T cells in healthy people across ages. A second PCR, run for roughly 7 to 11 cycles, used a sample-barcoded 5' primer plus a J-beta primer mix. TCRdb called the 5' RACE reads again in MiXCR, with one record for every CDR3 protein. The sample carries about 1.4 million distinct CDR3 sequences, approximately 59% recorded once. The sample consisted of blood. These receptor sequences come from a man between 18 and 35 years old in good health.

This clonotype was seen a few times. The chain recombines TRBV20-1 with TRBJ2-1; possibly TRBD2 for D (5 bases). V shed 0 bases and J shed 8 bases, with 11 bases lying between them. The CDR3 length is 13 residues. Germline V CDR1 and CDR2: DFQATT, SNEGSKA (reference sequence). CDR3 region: CSARDPRRDEQFF. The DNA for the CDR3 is TGCAGTGCTAGAGATCCTCGGCGGGATGAGCAGTTCTTC.

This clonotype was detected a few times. The CDR3 protein is CASRQGVQPQHF. CDR3 coding DNA: TGTGCCAGCAGACAGGGGGTTCAGCCCCAGCATTTT. The chain recombines TRBV6-2 or TRBV6-3 with TRBJ1-5, with 8 bases identical to TRBD1. V lost 6 bases to trimming and J lost 6 bases; unmatched junction nucleotides: 1. The CDR3 spans 12 residues. In germline, CDR1 is MNHEY, CDR2 SVGEGT.

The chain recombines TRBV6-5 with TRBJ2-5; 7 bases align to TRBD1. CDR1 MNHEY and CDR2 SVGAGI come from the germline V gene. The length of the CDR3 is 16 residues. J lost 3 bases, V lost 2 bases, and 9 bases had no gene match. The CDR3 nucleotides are TGTGCCAGCAGTTACCGCCCGGGACAGAGAGAAGAGACCCAGTACTTC. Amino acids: CASSYRPGQREETQYF.

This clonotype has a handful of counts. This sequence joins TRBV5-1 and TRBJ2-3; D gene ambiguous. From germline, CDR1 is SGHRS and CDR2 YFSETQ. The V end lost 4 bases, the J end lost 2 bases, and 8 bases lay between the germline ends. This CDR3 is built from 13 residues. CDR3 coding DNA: TGCGCCAGCAGCCAGGAGTACACAGATACGCAGTATTTT. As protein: CASSQEYTDTQYF.

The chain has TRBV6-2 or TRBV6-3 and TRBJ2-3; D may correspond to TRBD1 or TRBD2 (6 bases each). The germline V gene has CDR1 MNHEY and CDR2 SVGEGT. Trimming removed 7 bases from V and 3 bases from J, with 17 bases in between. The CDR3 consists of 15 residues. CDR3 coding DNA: TGTGCCAGCACCCTGGAGGGGGAGTGGACAGATACGCAGTATTTT. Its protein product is CASTLEGEWTDTQYF.

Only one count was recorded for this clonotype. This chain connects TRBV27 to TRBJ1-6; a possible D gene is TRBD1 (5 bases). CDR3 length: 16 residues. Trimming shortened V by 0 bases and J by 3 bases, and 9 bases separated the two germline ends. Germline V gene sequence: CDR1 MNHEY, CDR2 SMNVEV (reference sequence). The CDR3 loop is CASSLSRGRYNSPLHF. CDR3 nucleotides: TGTGCCAGCAGTTTATCGAGGGGCCGCTATAATTCACCCCTCCACTTT.

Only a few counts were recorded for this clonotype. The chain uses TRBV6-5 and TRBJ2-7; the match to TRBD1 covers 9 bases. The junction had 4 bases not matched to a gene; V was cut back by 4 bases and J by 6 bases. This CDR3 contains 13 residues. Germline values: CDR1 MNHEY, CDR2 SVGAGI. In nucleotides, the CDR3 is TGTGCCAGCAGTTTAGGGACAGGGCTCGAGCAGTACTTC. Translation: CASSLGTGLEQYF.

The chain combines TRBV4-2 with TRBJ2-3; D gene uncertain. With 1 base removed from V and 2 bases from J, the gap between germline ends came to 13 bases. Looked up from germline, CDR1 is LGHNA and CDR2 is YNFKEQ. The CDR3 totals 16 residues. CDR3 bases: TGTGCCAGCAGCCAAGGGGCGAACTTAAACACAGATACGCAGTATTTT. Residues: CASSQGANLNTDTQYF.

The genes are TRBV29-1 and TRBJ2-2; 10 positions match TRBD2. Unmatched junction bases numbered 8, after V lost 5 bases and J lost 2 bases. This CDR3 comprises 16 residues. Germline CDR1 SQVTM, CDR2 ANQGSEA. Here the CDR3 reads CSVRLWTSGNTGELFF. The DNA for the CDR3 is TGCAGCGTTAGACTGTGGACTAGCGGAAACACCGGGGAGCTGTTTTTT.

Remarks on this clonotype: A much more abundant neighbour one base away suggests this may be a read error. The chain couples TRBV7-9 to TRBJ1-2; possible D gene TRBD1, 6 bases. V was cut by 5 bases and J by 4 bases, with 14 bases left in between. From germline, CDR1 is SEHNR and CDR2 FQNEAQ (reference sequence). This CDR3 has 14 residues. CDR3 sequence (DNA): TGTGCCAGCAGCCCTCCGTCGGGGGCCTATGGCTACACCTTC. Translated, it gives CASSPPSGAYGYTF. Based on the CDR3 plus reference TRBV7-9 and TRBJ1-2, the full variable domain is DTGVSQNPRHKITKRGQNVTFRCDPISEHNRLYWYRQTLGQGPEFLTYFQNEAQLEKSRLLSDRFSAERPKGSFSTLEIQRTEQGDSAMYLCASSPPSGAYGYTFGSGTRLTVV.

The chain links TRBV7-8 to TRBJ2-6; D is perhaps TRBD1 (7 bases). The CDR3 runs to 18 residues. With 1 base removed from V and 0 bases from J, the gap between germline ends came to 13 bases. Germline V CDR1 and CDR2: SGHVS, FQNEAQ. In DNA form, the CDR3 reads TGTGCCAGCAGCTTAGGGCAGGGGGGTTTCTCTGGGGCCAACGTCCTGACTTTC. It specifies CASSLGQGGFSGANVLTF.

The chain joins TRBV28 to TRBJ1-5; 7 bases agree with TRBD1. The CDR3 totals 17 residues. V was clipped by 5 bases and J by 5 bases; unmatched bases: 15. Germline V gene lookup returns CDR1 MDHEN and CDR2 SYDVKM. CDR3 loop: CASSPLVGYRGDQPQHF. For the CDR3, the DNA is TGTGCCAGCAGTCCTCTGGTGGGCTACAGGGGTGATCAGCCCCAGCATTTT. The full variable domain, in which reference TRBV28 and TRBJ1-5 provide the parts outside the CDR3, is DVKVTQSSRYLVKRTGEKVFLECVQDMDHENMFWYRQDPGLGLRLIYFSYDVKMKEKGDIPEGYSVSREKKERFSLILESASTNQTSMYLCASSPLVGYRGDQPQHFGDGTRLSIL.

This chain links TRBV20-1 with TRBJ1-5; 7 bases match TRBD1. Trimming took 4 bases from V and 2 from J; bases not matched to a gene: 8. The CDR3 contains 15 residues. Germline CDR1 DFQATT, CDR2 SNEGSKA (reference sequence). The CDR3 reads CSANRQGRGNQPQHF. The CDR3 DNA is TGCAGTGCTAACAGACAGGGCCGGGGCAATCAGCCCCAGCATTTT.

In DNA, the CDR3 is TGCAGTGCACCGACAGGGCGGGCCTACGAGCAGTACTTC. Amino acids: CSAPTGRAYEQYF. The J gene is TRBJ2-7, the V gene TRBV20-1, with 7 bases that match TRBD1. The CDR3 runs 13 residues. V dropped 6 bases and J dropped 2; count of bases not matched to a gene: 7. CDR1 is DFQATT and CDR2 is SNEGSKA in the germline V gene (reference sequence).

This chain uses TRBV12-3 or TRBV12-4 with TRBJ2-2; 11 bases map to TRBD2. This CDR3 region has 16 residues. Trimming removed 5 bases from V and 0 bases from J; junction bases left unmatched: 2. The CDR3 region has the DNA TGTGCCAGCAGTCGACTAGCGGGGACGAACACCGGGGAGCTGTTTTTT. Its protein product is CASSRLAGTNTGELFF.

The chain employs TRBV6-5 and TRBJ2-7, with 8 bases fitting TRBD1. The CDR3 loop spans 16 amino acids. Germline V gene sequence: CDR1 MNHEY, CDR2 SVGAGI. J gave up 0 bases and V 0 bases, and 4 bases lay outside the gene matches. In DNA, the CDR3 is TGTGCCAGCAGTTACTCATGGACAGGGAACTCCTACGAGCAGTACTTC. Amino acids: CASSYSWTGNSYEQYF.

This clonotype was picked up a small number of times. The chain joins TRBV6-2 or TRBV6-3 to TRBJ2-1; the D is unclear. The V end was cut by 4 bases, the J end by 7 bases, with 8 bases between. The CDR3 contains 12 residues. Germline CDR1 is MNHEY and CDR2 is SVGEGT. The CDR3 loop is CASSSDKNEQFF. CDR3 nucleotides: TGTGCCAGCAGTTCAGACAAGAATGAGCAGTTCTTC.

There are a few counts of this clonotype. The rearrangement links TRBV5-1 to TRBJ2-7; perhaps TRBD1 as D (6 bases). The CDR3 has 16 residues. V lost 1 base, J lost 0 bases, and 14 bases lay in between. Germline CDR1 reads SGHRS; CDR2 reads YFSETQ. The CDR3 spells CASSLLEADSSYEQYF. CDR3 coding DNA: TGCGCCAGCAGCTTGCTCGAAGCGGACAGCTCCTACGAGCAGTACTTC.

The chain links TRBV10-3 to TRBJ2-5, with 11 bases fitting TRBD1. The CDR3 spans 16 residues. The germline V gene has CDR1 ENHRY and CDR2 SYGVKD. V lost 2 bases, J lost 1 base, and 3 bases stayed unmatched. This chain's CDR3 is CAISEGTGGGQETQYF. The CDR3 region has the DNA TGTGCCATCAGTGAGGGGACAGGGGGTGGCCAAGAGACCCAGTACTTC.

CDR3 in amino acids: CAWSPSATYEQYF. The CDR3 DNA sequence: TGTGCCTGGAGTCCCAGCGCAACCTACGAGCAGTACTTC. J is TRBJ2-5 and V is TRBV30; D is undetermined. The J call may not be correct, given that the DNA end is closer to TRBJ2-7. Germline-derived CDR1 and CDR2 are GTSNPN and SVGIG (reference sequence). This CDR3 has 13 amino acids.

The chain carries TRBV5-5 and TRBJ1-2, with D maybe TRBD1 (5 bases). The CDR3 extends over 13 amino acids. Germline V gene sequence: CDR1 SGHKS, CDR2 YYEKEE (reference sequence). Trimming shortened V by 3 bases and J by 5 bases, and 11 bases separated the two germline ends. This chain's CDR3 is CASSSRTQYGYTF. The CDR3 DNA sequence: TGTGCCAGCAGCTCCCGGACACAGTATGGCTACACCTTC.

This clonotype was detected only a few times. As DNA, the CDR3 is TGTGCCAGCAGCTCCCCATTTGGCGGGAGAGGGAAAGAGACCCAGTACTTC. Its protein is CASSSPFGGRGKETQYF. The V and J genes are TRBV7-2 and TRBJ2-5; 7 bases line up with TRBD2. This CDR3 is built from 17 residues. CDR1 and CDR2 (germline): SGHTA, FQGNSA. V shed 4 bases and J 3 bases; nucleotides not matched to a gene: 14.